This TCR beta chain was retrieved from a study of T cells in Graves' hyperthyroidism and ophthalmopathy. Study information: Before any treatment, at initial diagnosis, peripheral blood was collected.

The CDR3 sequence is 13 residues long. Germline V lookup: CDR1 SGHDN, CDR2 FVKESK. With 1 base removed from V and 1 base from J, the gap between germline ends came to 5 bases. Findings and caveats of the study: In the blood, most expanded thyroid clonotypes above 0.001 appeared as well. Ophthalmopathy was distinguished from stable hyperthyroidism by 13 V-J signatures.

RNA transcripts yielded amplified TCR beta CDR3 regions. A first-round RT-PCR of the TCR CDR3 used the HTBI primer set. Each CDR3 protein is one row after TCRdb ran MiXCR on the multiplex PCR reads. The sample contains 480,000 or so distinct CDR3 sequences, around an eighth of which appear only once. This clonotype appeared once. Antigen: not known. What was sequenced was blood. J is TRBJ2-7 and V is TRBV14; D call uncertain. This clonotype originated in a woman aged 18 to 35 with Graves' hyperthyroidism. Here the CDR3 DNA reads TGTGCCAGCAGCCAAGCACATTCCTACGAGCAGTACGTC. Protein: CASSQAHSYEQYV.